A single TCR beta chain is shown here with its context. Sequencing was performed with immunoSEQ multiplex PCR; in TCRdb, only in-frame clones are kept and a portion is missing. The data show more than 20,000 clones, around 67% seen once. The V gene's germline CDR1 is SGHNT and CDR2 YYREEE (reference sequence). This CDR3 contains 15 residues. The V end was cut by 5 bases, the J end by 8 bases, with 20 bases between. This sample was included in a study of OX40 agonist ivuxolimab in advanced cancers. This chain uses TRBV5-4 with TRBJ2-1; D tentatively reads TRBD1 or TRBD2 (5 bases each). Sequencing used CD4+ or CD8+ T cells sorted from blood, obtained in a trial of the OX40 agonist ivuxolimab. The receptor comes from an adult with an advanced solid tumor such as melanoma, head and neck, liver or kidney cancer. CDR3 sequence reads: CASSGGAIYGDEQFF. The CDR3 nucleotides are TGTGCCAGCAGTGGGGGAGCGATCTACGGGGATGAGCAGTTCTTC.